A selection of T cell receptor beta chains follows, all from one sample in a study of T cell clones after liver transplantation. Sequencing used immunoSEQ multiplex PCR; TCRdb keeps in-frame clones, though not all of them. Found here are around 18,000 clones, 80% to 90% of them singletons; the top ten hold 10% to 15%. This sample comprised CD8+ T cells from blood, obtained 46 months after liver transplant. All receptors come from a human patient who received a liver transplant. Some T cells may have originated in the graft donor. The CDR3 runs from the conserved cysteine through the conserved F or W. D genes are given only for firm matches. Some rows mark clone size as missing; the rest say once, few, many or name a class of expanded clone.

TRBJ1-2 | TRBV28 | once | TRBD1 | TGTGCCAGCAGTAAACTGACAGGGGGCAGTGGCTACACCTTC | CASSKLTGGSGYTF
TRBJ1-1 | TRBV27 | NA | NA | TGTGCCAGCAGTTTAGCCGGGGGCGCTGAAGCTTTCTTT | CASSLAGGAEAFF
TRBJ1-2 | TRBV30 | NA | NA | TGTGCCTGGAGTGTAACAGTCAACTATGGCTACACCTTC | CAWSVTVNYGYTF
TRBJ1-1 | TRBV27 | once | NA | TGTGCCAGCAGTCCGGGACACTTGAACACTGAAGCTTTCTTT | CASSPGHLNTEAFF
TRBJ2-1 | TRBV25-1 | NA | NA | TGTGCCAGCAGTCCCCCGGCGTTGCAGTTCTTC | CASSPPALQFF
TRBJ1-3 | TRBV5-1 | once | TRBD1 | TGCGCCAGCAGCTTGGGGGACAGAACCTCTGGAAACACCATATATTTT | CASSLGDRTSGNTIYF
TRBJ2-1 | TRBV19 | NA | NA | TGTGCCAGTACAAATGGAGCCAATGAGCAGTTCTTC | CASTNGANEQFF
TRBJ2-7 | TRBV13 | NA | TRBD1 | TGTGCCAGCAGCCTGGCAGGGGGCGCCCGTGTGGAGCAGTACTTC | CASSLAGGARVEQYF
TRBJ2-4 | TRBV28 | few | NA | TGTGCCAGCAGTTCAGGGCGCATTCAGTACTTC | CASSSGRIQYF
TRBJ1-2 | TRBV19 | NA | NA | TGTGCCAGTATGCCGGGAACGAATGGCTACACCTTC | CASMPGTNGYTF
TRBJ1-1 | TRBV2 | NA | NA | TGTGCCAGCAGTGAAAGGGTTACAGTGAACACTGAAGCTTTCTTT | CASSERVTVNTEAFF
TRBJ2-3 | TRBV7-3 | NA | TRBD1 | TGTGCCAGCAGCTCCGGGACAGGCACAGATACGCAGTATTTT | CASSSGTGTDTQYF
TRBJ2-7 | TRBV28 | NA | NA | TGTGCCAGCAGTTCCCCTTCGGCCCCCTACGAGCAGTACTTC | CASSSPSAPYEQYF
TRBJ2-2 | TRBV27 | NA | NA | TGTGCCAGCAGACATACAGGGACCAACACCGGGGAGCTGTTTTTT | CASRHTGTNTGELFF
TRBJ2-7 | TRBV27 | once | NA | TGTGCCAGCAGTTTACAAAGAGCGGGTAACTACGAGCAGTACTTC | CASSLQRAGNYEQYF
TRBJ2-2 | TRBV4-1 | NA | NA | TGCGCCAGCAGCCAAGGCGGCACCGGGGAGCTGTTTTTT | CASSQGGTGELFF
TRBJ2-7 | TRBV12-5 | NA | TRBD2 | TGTGCTAGTGCCGACGGGAGGGCCCCCTACGAGCAGTACTTC | CASADGRAPYEQYF
TRBJ2-5 | TRBV7-6 | NA | NA | TGTGCCAGCAGCTTAGGCATACGGGAGACCCAGTACTTC | CASSLGIRETQYF
TRBJ1-5 | TRBV4-2 | once | NA | TGTGCCAGCAGCCTTCGACAGGCCCGCAATCAGCCCCAGCATTTT | CASSLRQARNQPQHF
TRBJ1-2 | TRBV28 | NA | TRBD1 | TGTGCCAGCAGTTTATCGGGACAGCCAAACTATGGCTACACCTTC | CASSLSGQPNYGYTF
TRBJ2-1 | TRBV7-8 | once | NA | TGTGCCAGCAGCCAAGAGGCTAGCCGGAACGCAGACAATGAGCAGTTCTTC | CASSQEASRNADNEQFF
TRBJ2-1 | TRBV5-4 | NA | NA | TGTGCCAGCAGCACTACAGGGTTAGAGCAGTTCTTC | CASSTTGLEQFF
TRBJ1-2 | TRBV11-2 | NA | TRBD1 | TGTGCCAGCAGCTCCAGGACAGGGGGCGTCTTATTGGGCTACACCTTC | CASSSRTGGVLLGYTF
TRBJ2-5 | TRBV28 | NA | NA | TGTGCCAGCAGTTCCCGATGGGGCGGACCTCAAGAGACCCAGTACTTC | CASSSRWGGPQETQYF
TRBJ2-1 | TRBV27 | NA | NA | TGTGCCAGCAGTTGGCCAGGACCTTACAATGAGCAGTTCTTC | CASSWPGPYNEQFF
TRBJ1-2 | TRBV13 | NA | NA | TGTGCCAGCAGCTTAACGGCCAGGGGTGGCTATGGCTACACCTTC | CASSLTARGGYGYTF
TRBJ2-7 | TRBV11-2 | NA | NA | TGTGCCAGCAGCTCAATACAGGGGGGGGTCGAGCAGTACTTC | CASSSIQGGVEQYF
TRBJ2-7 | TRBV5-5 | medium-sized | NA | TGTGCCAGCAGCTTGGGGTCTTCCTACGAGCAGTACTTC | CASSLGSSYEQYF
TRBJ1-1 | TRBV28 | NA | NA | TGTGCCAGCAGCTTCTCAGTTAACACTGAAGCTTTCTTT | CASSFSVNTEAFF
TRBJ1-2 | TRBV9 | NA | NA | TGTGCCAGCAATTCCCCTCAGTATGGCTACACCTTC | CASNSPQYGYTF
TRBJ2-5 | TRBV27 | NA | NA | TGTGCCAGCAGTTTATATCAGCGCGGGGAGACCCAGTACTTC | CASSLYQRGETQYF
TRBJ1-1 | TRBV7-6 | NA | NA | TGTGCCAGCAGCTTAAGTAAGTCGGCTGAAGCTTTCTTT | CASSLSKSAEAFF
TRBJ2-1 | TRBV30 | NA | TRBD2 | TGTGCCTGGGCGGAGGCGAGCGGGAAGGTCAGTGAGCAGTTCTTC | CAWAEASGKVSEQFF
TRBJ2-7 | TRBV7-9 | NA | NA | TGTGCCAGCAGCTTGGGGCCTGGAGAGCCAGCCTACGAGCAGTACTTC | CASSLGPGEPAYEQYF
TRBJ2-7 | TRBV28 | NA | NA | TGTGCCAGCAGATATGGGCCCAACGCCCCCTCCTACGAGCAGTACTTC | CASRYGPNAPSYEQYF
TRBJ1-5 | TRBV7-8 | NA | NA | TGTGCCAGCGCTCCCACCGACAGGAGAGGTGGTCAGCCCCAGCATTTT | CASAPTDRRGGQPQHF
TRBJ1-1 | TRBV19 | NA | TRBD1 | TGTGCCAGTACCGCCGGGACAGGGGTCACTGAAGCTTTCTTT | CASTAGTGVTEAFF
TRBJ2-1 | TRBV9 | NA | TRBD2 | TGTGCCAGCTCATGGGGACTAGGGAACAATGAGCAGTTCTTC | CASSWGLGNNEQFF
TRBJ2-1 | TRBV14 | NA | TRBD2 | TGTGCCAGCAGCCCGCGCGAACGGACTAGCGGGAGCTCCTACAATGAGCAGTTCTTC | CASSPRERTSGSSYNEQFF
TRBJ2-5 | TRBV27 | NA | TRBD1 | TGTGCCAGCAGTTTATCATCTTTTGGGACAGCGAAAGAGACCCAGTACTTC | CASSLSSFGTAKETQYF
TRBJ2-7 | TRBV19 | NA | NA | TGTGCCAGTAGTTTTGGGACCGATTCCTACGAGCAGTACTTC | CASSFGTDSYEQYF
TRBJ2-1 | TRBV28 | NA | NA | TGTGCCAGCAGTTTTTGGGGCAATGAGCAGTTCTTC | CASSFWGNEQFF
TRBJ2-2 | TRBV5-1 | NA | TRBD1 | TGCGCCAGCAGCTTGTCCTACAGGGGGTCCGGGGAGCTGTTTTTT | CASSLSYRGSGELFF
TRBJ1-1 | TRBV28 | few | NA | TGTGCCAGCAGTCCCTACAGGACTGAAGCTTTCTTT | CASSPYRTEAFF
TRBJ2-7 | TRBV27 | NA | NA | TGTGCCAGCAGTTTAAGGGCAGGGGACCGGTACGAGCAGTACTTC | CASSLRAGDRYEQYF